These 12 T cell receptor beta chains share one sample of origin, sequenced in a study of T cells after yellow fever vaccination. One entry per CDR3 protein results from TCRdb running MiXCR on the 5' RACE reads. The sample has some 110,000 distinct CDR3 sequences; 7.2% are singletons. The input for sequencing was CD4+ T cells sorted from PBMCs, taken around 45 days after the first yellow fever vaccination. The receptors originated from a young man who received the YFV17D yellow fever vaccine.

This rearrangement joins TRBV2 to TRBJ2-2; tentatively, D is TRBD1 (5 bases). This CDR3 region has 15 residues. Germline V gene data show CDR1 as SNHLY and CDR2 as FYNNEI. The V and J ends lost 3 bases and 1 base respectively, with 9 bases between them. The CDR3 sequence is CASSEQGGNTGELFF. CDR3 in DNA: TGTGCCAGCAGTGAGCAGGGTGGGAACACCGGGGAGCTGTTTTTT.

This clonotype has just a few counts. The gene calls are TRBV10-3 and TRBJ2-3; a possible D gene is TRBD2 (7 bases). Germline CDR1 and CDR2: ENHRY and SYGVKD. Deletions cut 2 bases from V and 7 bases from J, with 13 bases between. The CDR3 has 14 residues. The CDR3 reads CAISERGGVYTQYF. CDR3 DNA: TGTGCCATCAGTGAGAGGGGGGGAGTATATACGCAGTATTTT.

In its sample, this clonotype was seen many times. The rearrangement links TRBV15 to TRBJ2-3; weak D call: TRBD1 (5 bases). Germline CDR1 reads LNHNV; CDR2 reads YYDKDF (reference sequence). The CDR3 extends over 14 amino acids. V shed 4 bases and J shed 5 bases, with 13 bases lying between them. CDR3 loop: CATSIRGAEDTQYF. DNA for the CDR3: TGTGCCACCAGCATCCGTGGGGCGGAAGATACGCAGTATTTT.

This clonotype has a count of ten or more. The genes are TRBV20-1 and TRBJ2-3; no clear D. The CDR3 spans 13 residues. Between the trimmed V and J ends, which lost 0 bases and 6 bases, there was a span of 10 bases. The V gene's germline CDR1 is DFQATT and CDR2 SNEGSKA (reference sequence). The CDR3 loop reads CSARDPLSDTQYF. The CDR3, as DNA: TGCAGTGCTAGAGACCCACTCTCGGATACGCAGTATTTT.

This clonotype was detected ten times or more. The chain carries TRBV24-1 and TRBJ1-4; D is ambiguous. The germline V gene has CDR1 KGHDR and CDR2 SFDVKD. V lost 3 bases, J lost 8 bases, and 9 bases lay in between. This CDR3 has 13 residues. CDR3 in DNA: TGTGCCACCAGTGATCCGGGCAGGGAAAAACTGTTTTTT. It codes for CATSDPGREKLFF.

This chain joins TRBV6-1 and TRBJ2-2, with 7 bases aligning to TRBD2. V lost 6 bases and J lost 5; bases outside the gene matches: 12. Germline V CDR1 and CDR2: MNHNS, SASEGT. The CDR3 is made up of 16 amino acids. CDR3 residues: CASRGSTSAVTGELFF. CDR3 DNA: TGTGCCAGCAGAGGATCAACTAGCGCAGTAACCGGGGAGCTGTTTTTT.

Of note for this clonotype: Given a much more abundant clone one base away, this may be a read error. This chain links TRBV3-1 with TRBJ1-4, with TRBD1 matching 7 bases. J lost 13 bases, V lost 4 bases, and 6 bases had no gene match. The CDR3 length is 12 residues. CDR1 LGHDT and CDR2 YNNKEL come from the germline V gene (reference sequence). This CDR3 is CASSPGTARLFF. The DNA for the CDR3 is TGTGCCAGCAGCCCCGGGACAGCAAGACTGTTTTTT.

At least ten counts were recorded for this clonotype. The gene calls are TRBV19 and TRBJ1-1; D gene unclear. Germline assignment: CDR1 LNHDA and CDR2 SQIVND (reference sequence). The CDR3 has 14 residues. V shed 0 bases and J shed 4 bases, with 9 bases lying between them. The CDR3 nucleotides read TGTGCCAGTAGTATAGATACGCGGCTCACTGAAGCTTTCTTT. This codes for CASSIDTRLTEAFF. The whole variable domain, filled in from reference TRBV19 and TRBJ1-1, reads DGGITQSPKYLFRKEGQNVTLSCEQNLNHDAMYWYRQDPGQGLRLIYYSQIVNDFQKGDIAEGYSVSREKKESFPLTVTSAQKNPTAFYLCASSIDTRLTEAFFGQGTRLTVV.

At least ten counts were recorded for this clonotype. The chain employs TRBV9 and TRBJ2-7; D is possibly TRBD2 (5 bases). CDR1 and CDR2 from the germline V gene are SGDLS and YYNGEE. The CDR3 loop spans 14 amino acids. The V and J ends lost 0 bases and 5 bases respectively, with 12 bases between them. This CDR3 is CASSVVKGRDEQYF. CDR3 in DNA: TGTGCCAGCAGCGTAGTGAAAGGGAGAGACGAGCAGTACTTC.

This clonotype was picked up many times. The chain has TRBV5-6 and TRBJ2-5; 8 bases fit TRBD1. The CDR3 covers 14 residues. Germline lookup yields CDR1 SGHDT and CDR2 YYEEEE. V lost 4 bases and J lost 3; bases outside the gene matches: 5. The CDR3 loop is CASSSRDRKETQYF. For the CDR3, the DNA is TGTGCCAGCAGCAGCCGGGACAGGAAAGAGACCCAGTACTTC.

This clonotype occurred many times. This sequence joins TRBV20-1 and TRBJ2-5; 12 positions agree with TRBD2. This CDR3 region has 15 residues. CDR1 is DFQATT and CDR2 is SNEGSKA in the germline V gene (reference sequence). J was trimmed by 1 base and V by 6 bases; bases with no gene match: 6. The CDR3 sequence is CSAPTSGGFQETQYF. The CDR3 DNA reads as TGCAGTGCCCCGACTAGCGGGGGATTCCAAGAGACCCAGTACTTC.

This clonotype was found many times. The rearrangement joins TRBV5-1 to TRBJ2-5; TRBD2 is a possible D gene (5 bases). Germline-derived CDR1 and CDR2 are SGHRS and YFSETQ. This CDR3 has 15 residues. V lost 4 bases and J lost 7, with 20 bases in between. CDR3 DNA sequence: TGCGCCAGCAGCGAAATACTAGAAACGATTGGGACCCAGTACTTC. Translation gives CASSEILETIGTQYF.